This T cell receptor beta chain derives from a study of blood T cell repertoires in COVID-19. Whole-study context: COVID-19 samples from acute and convalescent phases originated in the United States, Italy and Spain. From T cells, B-cell-depleted T cells, or PBMCs came the material, which was cDNA or gDNA.

Participants spanned ages roughly 18 to 95 years and resided in 20 to 30 US areas. Source study methods: Amplification of reference gene primers provided the estimated nucleated cell counts. The repertoire was sequenced with immunoSEQ multiplex PCR; TCRdb's copy has only in-frame clones and lacks some. V, J and clone size derive from that table, while D and trimming were established from the DNA sequence. The sample shows around 200,000 clones, 75% to 90% of them seen only once. V lost 4 bases, J lost 7 bases, and 9 bases lay in between. The CDR3 is 13 amino acids. Germline V gene lookup returns CDR1 SGDLS and CDR2 YYNGEE.

The specimen was PBMCs or T cells enriched from blood (not recorded which). This chain joins TRBV9 and TRBJ1-6; D not certain. This clonotype was sampled from a woman between 18 and 30 years old who had recovered from COVID-19. The CDR3 bases are TGTGCCAGCAGCTTACGGAGCAATTCACCCCTCCACTTT. Amino acid sequence: CASSLRSNSPLHF. The complete variable domain, with remaining parts taken from reference TRBV9 and TRBJ1-6, reads DSGVTQTPKHLITATGQRVTLRCSPRSGDLSVYWYQQSLDQGLQFLIQYYNGEERAKGNILERFSAQQFPDLHSELNLSSLELGDSALYFCASSLRSNSPLHFGNGTRLTVT.